This TCR beta chain was documented in a study of cytomegalovirus exposure and HLA in healthy donors (dated by TCRdb to about 2017). The study in broad terms: According to a later analysis, one platform produced both the roughly 110 validation repertoires and the 666 repertoires of the first cohort. The study was designed to test whether signatures of past pathogen exposure could be identified by cataloging public T cell receptors. Along with the approximately 620-subject first cohort, a separate validation cohort of around 120 different subjects was used. To predict cytomegalovirus infection status, the study combined high-throughput TCR immunosequencing, statistical association of individual TCRs with disease status, and machine learning. The study at large found these results: A total of 164 TCR beta chains were listed by the study as associated with cytomegalovirus. The validation cohort had no HLA typing available for a later analysis, so co-occurrence within that cohort was assessed over all 130 or so repertoires. It was suggested by the authors that the approach could potentially be generalized to other disease states and immunological phenotypes. Most TCR sequences were observed very rarely across donors, whereas some public TCRs were present in many individuals. A later analysis found that TCRs clustered in the first cohort also tended to co-occur in the 100 to 150 validation repertoires, with approximately 93% of cluster scores above 0. In both the original and validation cohorts, the classifier was reported to diagnose cytomegalovirus status with high specificity and sensitivity. In vitro tests confirmed that three of the cytomegalovirus-associated TCR beta chains recognize cytomegalovirus antigens.

Spanning cysteine to phenylalanine, the CDR3 consists of 12 amino acids. CDR3 DNA only is kept here, 36 bases in frame from base 1. Trimmed from V: 8 bases; trimmed from J: 6 bases; junction bases lacking a gene match: 4. The CDR1 and CDR2 encoded by the germline V gene are MDHEN and SYDVKM. A word on this clone: This receptor's antigen is unknown. No base qualities exist here, and no much larger clone lies one base off it.

Libraries were prepared through the immunoSEQ multiplex PCR assay. The source study handled its data this way. A statistical classification framework was developed to diagnose cytomegalovirus status using the catalog of TCR beta chain sequences. The clones in this table, taken by TCRdb from immuneACCESS, are in-frame only. Not every clone is retained; where verified, under half of the shortfall comes from an unresolved V gene, and the cause of the rest is unknown. That table supplies the V and J calls and clone size; D and trimming were determined from the DNA. The sample table shows about 76,000 clones, and about 95% are seen once. The ten largest clones take up 0.5% to 0.65% of the sample. The donors were included in the validation cohort of some 110 subjects, a group kept apart from the roughly 700-subject first cohort.

This clonotype was sampled from a woman aged 18-29 years in good health and CMV-seronegative. The rearrangement combines TRBV28 with TRBJ1-2; TRBD1 agrees with 9 junctional bases. The sequencing sample was made of PBMCs. The CDR3 protein is CASGDRGDGYTF. The nucleotide sequence is given as TGTGCCAGCGGCGACAGGGGGGATGGCTACACCTTC.